One sample yielded the 9 T cell receptor gamma chains listed below, sequenced in a study of gamma-delta T cells after stem cell transplantation. TCRdb reanalysed the RT-PCR reads via CATT. Of several hundred gamma-chain clones in the sample, more than 20% were seen once. Sequencing input: gamma-delta T cells. The receptor source for this set is a human donor. It is not recorded whose cells these are; they may come from a transplant donor.

The gene calls are TRGV9 and TRGJP. The trim removed 2 bases at V and 4 bases at J, leaving 11 bases unmatched. Germline CDR1 and CDR2: GITISATS and ISYDGTV (reference sequence). The CDR3 covers 19 residues. Here the CDR3 reads CALWEARRTQELGKKIKVF. The CDR3 DNA sequence: TGTGCCTTGTGGGAGGCTCGCCGGACCCAAGAGTTGGGCAAAAAAATCAAGGTATTT.

With regard to this clone: The protein TCRdb lists belongs to a much larger clone and differs from this DNA's translation at residue 17, which points to a read error; the protein shown is made from the DNA. The chain couples TRGV3 to TRGJP2. The CDR3 is 19 residues long. V lost 0 bases to trimming and J lost 19 bases; unmatched junction nucleotides: 32. Germline V gives CDR1 VTNTFY, CDR2 YDVSTARD (reference sequence). The CDR3 region is CATWDRPNRADSSDWIGTF. The CDR3, as DNA: TGTGCCACCTGGGACAGGCCGAATCGGGCCGATAGTAGTGATTGGATCGGGACGTTT.

As concerns this clone: A far larger clone is one nucleotide away, so this likely arose from a read error. V is TRGV9 and J is TRGJP. The junction had 2 bases not matched to a gene; V was cut back by 3 bases and J by 3 bases. Looked up from germline, CDR1 is GITISATS and CDR2 is ISYDGTV (reference sequence). The CDR3 runs 16 residues. This chain's CDR3 is CALWEMQELGKKIKVF. CDR3 coding DNA: TGTGCCTTGTGGGAGATGCAAGAGTTGGGCAAAAAAATCAAGGTATTT.

The J gene is TRGJP, the V gene TRGV9. The CDR3 loop spans 17 amino acids. Germline assignment: CDR1 GITISATS and CDR2 ISYDGTV (reference sequence). Trimming at V came to 1 base and at J to 4 bases, leaving 4 bases not matched to a gene. In DNA, the CDR3 is TGTGCCTTGTGGGAGGTCGGTCAAGAGTTGGGCAAAAAAATCAAGGTATTT. This encodes CALWEVGQELGKKIKVF.

This clone has just a few counts. The gene calls are TRGV3 and TRGJ1 or TRGJ2. The CDR3 totals 11 residues. V lost 4 bases and J lost 7; bases outside the gene matches: 4. The V gene's germline CDR1 is VTNTFY and CDR2 YDVSTARD (reference sequence). The CDR3 DNA reads TGTGCCACCTGGGAAGACTATAAGAAACTCTTT. This encodes CATWEDYKKLF.

Comment on this clone: The likely explanation is a read error, given a far larger clone one base away. The same CDR3 can be traced to other DNA sequences in this sample. The chain recombines TRGV9 with TRGJP. This CDR3 region has 16 residues. Looked up from germline, CDR1 is GITISATS and CDR2 is ISYDGTV (reference sequence). V shed 2 bases and J 3 bases; nucleotides not matched to a gene: 1. The DNA for the CDR3 is TGTGCCTTGTGGGAGGAGCAAGAGTTGGGCAAAAAAATCAAGGTATTT. Residues: CALWEEQELGKKIKVF.

With regard to this clone: This sequence is one base from a far larger clone and is likely a read error. Other nucleotide sequences in the sample specify the same CDR3. This chain uses TRGV9 with TRGJP. CDR3 length: 16 residues. Germline lookup yields CDR1 GITISATS and CDR2 ISYDGTV (reference sequence). The CDR3 reads CALWEVQELGKKIKVF. CDR3 nucleotides: TGTGCCTTGTGGGAGGTGCAAGAGTTGGGCAAGAAAATCAAGGTATTT.

In its sample, this clone is large. With only one base between it and a far larger clone, this is likely a read error. The chain joins TRGV3 to TRGJP2. The CDR3 spans 19 residues. Per the germline V gene, CDR1 is VTNTFY and CDR2 is YDVSTARD (reference sequence). The CDR3 DNA follows: TGTGCCGCCTGGGACAGGCCGAATCGGGCCGATAGTAGTGATTGGATCAAGACGTTT. Protein: CAAWDRPNRADSSDWIKTF.

This clone was detected a few times. This chain joins TRGV2 and TRGJ1 or TRGJ2. The CDR3 covers 13 residues. V shed 0 bases and J 5 bases; nucleotides not matched to a gene: 4. CDR1 and CDR2 from the germline V gene are EGSNGY and YDSYNSKV. CDR3 region: CATWDGPNYKKLF. In DNA, the CDR3 is TGTGCCACCTGGGACGGGCCTAATTATAAGAAACTCTTT.